Below, 25 T cell receptor beta chains from the same sample are listed, as sequenced in a study of shared clonotypes between healthy human individuals. Some clones are missing from TCRdb's copy, which holds only in-frame ones; the method was immunoSEQ multiplex PCR. The sample lists 500,000 to 700,000 clones; approximately 95% were seen once. The naive CD8 subset, CD45RO-negative cells positively selected for CCR7, excluded terminally differentiated effector memory CD45RA+ cells. The sample was naive CD8+ T cells sorted from blood. These receptors were obtained from a woman in her twenties or thirties in good health.

The chain is built from TRBV7-9 and TRBJ2-2; 8 nucleotides match TRBD1. The CDR3 is 14 amino acids. CDR1 and CDR2 from the germline V gene are SEHNR and FQNEAQ (reference sequence). V lost 5 bases and J lost 6; bases outside the gene matches: 5. The CDR3 loop is CASSQRTGPGELFF. Written as DNA, the CDR3 is TGTGCCAGCAGCCAACGGACAGGGCCCGGGGAGCTGTTTTTT.

The chain uses TRBV28 and TRBJ2-7; TRBD1 matches 8 bases. The germline V gene has CDR1 MDHEN and CDR2 SYDVKM. Trimming removed 6 bases from V and 6 bases from J; junction bases left unmatched: 10. This CDR3 has 14 residues. This CDR3 reads CASSPDRVLSEQYF. The DNA for the CDR3 is TGTGCCAGCAGCCCGGACAGGGTCTTATCCGAGCAGTACTTC.

This sequence joins TRBV9 and TRBJ2-1; 8 bases match TRBD1. The V gene end was trimmed by 4 bases and the J gene end by 10 bases; junction bases not matched to a gene: 7. This CDR3 region has 13 residues. Germline CDR1 reads SGDLS; CDR2 reads YYNGEE. This CDR3 is CASSMDREKEQFF. The CDR3 coding sequence is TGTGCCAGCAGCATGGACAGGGAGAAGGAGCAGTTCTTC.

V is TRBV11-3 and J is TRBJ2-1; no reliable D call. This CDR3 has 13 amino acids. Deletions cut 8 bases from V and 8 bases from J, with 16 bases between. CDR1 and CDR2 from the germline V gene are SGHNT and YENEEA. This chain's CDR3 is CASANSLDDEQFF. In nucleotides, the CDR3 is TGTGCCAGCGCGAACAGCTTAGACGATGAGCAGTTCTTC.

The rearrangement uses TRBV4-1 and TRBJ2-6; D is unresolved. CDR1 is MGHRA, CDR2 YSYEKL, per germline. Trimming took 3 bases from V and 0 from J, leaving 3 bases between them. This CDR3 contains 14 residues. DNA for the CDR3: TGCGCCAGCAGCCAGGACTCTGGGGCCAACGTCCTGACTTTC. This translates into CASSQDSGANVLTF.

The chain joins TRBV11-2 to TRBJ2-1, with D hard to call. The germline CDR1 and CDR2 sequences are SGHAT and FQNNGV. The CDR3 runs to 15 residues. V was trimmed by 1 base and J by 1 base, leaving 8 bases between them. The CDR3 protein is CASSLGTVSYNEQFF. CDR3 bases: TGTGCCAGCAGCTTAGGGACCGTTTCCTACAATGAGCAGTTCTTC.

This clone came up once. The chain uses TRBV28 and TRBJ2-2; 8 bases align to TRBD2. Looked up from germline, CDR1 is MDHEN and CDR2 is SYDVKM. The CDR3 is 15 residues long. The V gene end was trimmed by 8 bases and the J gene end by 3 bases; junction bases not matched to a gene: 8. This chain's CDR3 is CASGAGGEYTGELFF. In DNA form, the CDR3 reads TGTGCCAGCGGGGCGGGAGGAGAGTACACCGGGGAGCTGTTTTTT.

The rearrangement uses TRBV10-3 and TRBJ2-1, with a possible D match to TRBD2 (6 bases). Germline loops: CDR1 ENHRY, CDR2 SYGVKD. The CDR3 sequence is 14 residues long. With 10 bases removed from V and 0 bases from J, the gap between germline ends came to 13 bases. CDR3 residues: CATYPTSSYNEQFF. The CDR3 DNA is TGTGCCACCTACCCGACTAGCTCCTACAATGAGCAGTTCTTC.

The chain combines TRBV27 with TRBJ2-1, with D perhaps matching TRBD1 or TRBD2 (6 bases each). The CDR3 length is 14 residues. Trimming took off 3 bases at V and 6 bases at J, with 12 bases between the two ends. Germline lookup yields CDR1 MNHEY and CDR2 SMNVEV (reference sequence). CDR3 protein: CASSLRDTRNEQFF. The CDR3 bases are TGTGCCAGCAGTTTGCGGGACACCCGCAATGAGCAGTTCTTC.

The chain couples TRBV28 to TRBJ1-5; 8 bases align to TRBD1. V lost 6 bases, J lost 7 bases, and 8 bases stayed unmatched. This CDR3 region has 14 residues. Per the germline V gene, CDR1 is MDHEN and CDR2 is SYDVKM. The CDR3 DNA is TGTGCCAGCAGAACCGGACAGGGCGAACAGCCCCAGCATTTT. Amino acid sequence: CASRTGQGEQPQHF.

The chain couples TRBV7-9 to TRBJ1-1, with 9 bases lining up with TRBD1. The CDR3 has 14 residues. V trimming: 1 base; J trimming: 6 bases; junction bases outside the gene matches: 3. CDR1 SEHNR and CDR2 FQNEAQ come from the germline V gene (reference sequence). The CDR3: CASSLDRTGAEAFF. The CDR3 coding sequence is TGTGCCAGCAGCTTAGACAGGACAGGGGCTGAAGCTTTCTTT.

This sequence joins TRBV13 and TRBJ2-3; 8 bases map to TRBD1. The ends lost 5 bases at V and 3 bases at J; junction bases unmatched: 7. The CDR3 length is 15 residues. Germline-derived CDR1 and CDR2 are PRHDT and FYEKMQ (reference sequence). This CDR3 is CASSRRTGITDTQYF. The CDR3 nucleotides are TGTGCCAGCAGCCGCCGGACAGGGATTACAGATACGCAGTATTTT.

This chain links TRBV6-6 with TRBJ2-7; 8 bases fit TRBD1. This CDR3 spans 14 amino acids. The J segment lost 2 bases and the V segment lost 5 bases, leaving 5 bases of the junction unmatched. Germline CDR1 reads MNHNY; CDR2 reads SVGAGI (reference sequence). CDR3 nucleotides: TGTGCCAGCAGTCAGACAGGGGTACCCTACGAGCAGTACTTC. It yields the protein CASSQTGVPYEQYF.

V gene TRBV28 combines with J gene TRBJ2-7, with D possibly matching TRBD2 (6 bases). Looked up from germline, CDR1 is MDHEN and CDR2 is SYDVKM. V lost 6 bases to trimming and J lost 5 bases, with 14 bases between them. This CDR3 contains 13 residues. The CDR3 reads CASRLGLFNEQYF. DNA for the CDR3: TGTGCCAGCAGGCTGGGACTCTTTAACGAGCAGTACTTC.

The rearrangement links TRBV7-9 to TRBJ2-7; 7 bases are shared with TRBD1. Germline V gene sequence: CDR1 SEHNR, CDR2 FQNEAQ (reference sequence). The CDR3 loop spans 14 amino acids. V lost 5 bases and J lost 4; bases outside the gene matches: 8. In nucleotides, the CDR3 is TGTGCCAGCAGCCTTCCGGACAGGATTTACGAGCAGTACTTC. Its protein product is CASSLPDRIYEQYF.

This clone was observed a few times. The V and J genes are TRBV10-2 and TRBJ1-2; maybe TRBD1 (6 bases). From germline, CDR1 is WSHSY and CDR2 SAAADI. Trimming left V 0 bases short and J 7 bases short, with 15 bases between. The length of the CDR3 is 15 residues. The CDR3 is CASSESSSGAGGYTF. In DNA form, the CDR3 reads TGCGCCAGCAGTGAGTCATCATCGGGGGCAGGTGGCTACACCTTC.

The chain combines TRBV29-1 with TRBJ2-7; D call uncertain. The V and J ends lost 5 bases and 6 bases respectively, with 17 bases between them. CDR1 is SQVTM and CDR2 is ANQGSEA in the germline V gene. The CDR3 is 13 residues long. For the CDR3, the DNA is TGCAGCGTTCCCGGACGGTCTCCCGGCGAGCAGTACTTC. It translates to CSVPGRSPGEQYF.

This chain links TRBV19 with TRBJ2-1, with D maybe TRBD2 (6 bases). Germline-derived CDR1 and CDR2 are LNHDA and SQIVND (reference sequence). The CDR3 has 13 amino acids. Trimming pared 10 bases from V and 7 bases from J, leaving 17 bases between. The CDR3 is CAIGAGLWNEQFF. In DNA, the CDR3 is TGTGCCATTGGGGCGGGATTGTGGAATGAGCAGTTCTTC.

The chain is built from TRBV9 and TRBJ2-1; the D is unclear. The V end was cut by 4 bases, the J end by 7 bases, with 9 bases between. The germline V gene encodes CDR1 SGDLS and CDR2 YYNGEE. This CDR3 has 12 amino acids. CDR3 sequence reads: CASSPSGNEQFF. CDR3 DNA sequence: TGTGCCAGCAGCCCATCTGGGAATGAGCAGTTCTTC.

The rearrangement joins TRBV2 to TRBJ1-1; D gene ambiguous. The germline V gene has CDR1 SNHLY and CDR2 FYNNEI. The V gene lost 0 bases and the J gene lost 2 bases, with 7 bases spanning the gap. CDR3 length equals 14 residues. The CDR3 bases are TGTGCCAGCAGTGAAGCGGCGGGTAACACTGAAGCTTTCTTT. Translated, it gives CASSEAAGNTEAFF.

This clone appeared once. This chain joins TRBV5-1 and TRBJ1-5, with D perhaps matching TRBD1 (5 bases). The germline gives CDR1 SGHRS, CDR2 YFSETQ. The V and J ends lost 4 bases and 9 bases respectively, with 14 bases between them. The CDR3 covers 13 residues. The CDR3 loop is CASSQPREWPQHF. CDR3 nucleotide sequence: TGCGCCAGCAGCCAACCCAGGGAGTGGCCCCAGCATTTT.

The J gene is TRBJ2-3, the V gene TRBV15; TRBD1 aligns across 12 bases. The germline V gene has CDR1 LNHNV and CDR2 YYDKDF (reference sequence). This CDR3 is 14 amino acids long. V trimming: 9 bases; J trimming: 6 bases; junction bases outside the gene matches: 7. CDR3: CATGGQGASDTQYF. Written as DNA, the CDR3 is TGTGCCACAGGGGGACAGGGGGCATCGGATACGCAGTATTTT.

The CDR3 region is CASMGQGKSYEQYF. In nucleotides, the CDR3 is TGTGCCAGCATGGGACAGGGCAAATCCTACGAGCAGTACTTC. The chain couples TRBV2 to TRBJ2-7; TRBD1 agrees at 9 bases. The germline gives CDR1 SNHLY, CDR2 FYNNEI. The trim removed 7 bases at V and 1 base at J, leaving 5 bases unmatched. This CDR3 contains 14 residues.

The chain is built from TRBV6-1 and TRBJ2-7; D is possibly TRBD1 (6 bases). The CDR3 totals 14 residues. Germline-derived CDR1 and CDR2 are MNHNS and SASEGT. Trimming removed 6 bases at V and 0 bases at J, with 12 bases between. The CDR3 coding sequence is TGTGCCAGCAGGGACAGTTTGTACTCCTACGAGCAGTACTTC. It codes for CASRDSLYSYEQYF.

V is TRBV28 and J is TRBJ2-1; 8 nucleotides match TRBD2. The CDR3 has 14 residues. The V and J ends lost 3 bases and 9 bases, in that order; junction bases with no gene match: 7. Germline lookup yields CDR1 MDHEN and CDR2 SYDVKM. CDR3 bases: TGTGCCAGCAGTTTTGTCCGGGCGGGGGGTGAGCAGTTCTTC. Translation: CASSFVRAGGEQFF. Using reference TRBV28 and TRBJ2-1 for the parts outside the CDR3, the full variable domain is DVKVTQSSRYLVKRTGEKVFLECVQDMDHENMFWYRQDPGLGLRLIYFSYDVKMKEKGDIPEGYSVSREKKERFSLILESASTNQTSMYLCASSFVRAGGEQFFGPGTRLTVL.